The sequence of this T cell receptor (beta chain) was determined in a study of blood T cell repertoires in COVID-19. From germline, CDR1 is MGHDK and CDR2 SYGVNS. The V end was cut by 4 bases, the J end by 6 bases, with 17 bases between. The CDR3 consists of 15 residues. Data came from immunoSEQ multiplex PCR; TCRdb stores just in-frame clones and leaves some out. The sample shows around 190,000 clones, roughly nine tenths of them seen only once. This clone was seen a single time. The sequenced material came from peripheral blood. The TCR comes from a man aged 70-80 years with active or convalescent COVID-19. This chain links TRBV25-1 with TRBJ2-3, with D maybe TRBD1 (7 bases). Here the CDR3 DNA reads TGTGCCAGCAGTGTGGGCAGGGGGGTAGGTGATACGCAGTATTTT. Its protein product is CASSVGRGVGDTQYF.